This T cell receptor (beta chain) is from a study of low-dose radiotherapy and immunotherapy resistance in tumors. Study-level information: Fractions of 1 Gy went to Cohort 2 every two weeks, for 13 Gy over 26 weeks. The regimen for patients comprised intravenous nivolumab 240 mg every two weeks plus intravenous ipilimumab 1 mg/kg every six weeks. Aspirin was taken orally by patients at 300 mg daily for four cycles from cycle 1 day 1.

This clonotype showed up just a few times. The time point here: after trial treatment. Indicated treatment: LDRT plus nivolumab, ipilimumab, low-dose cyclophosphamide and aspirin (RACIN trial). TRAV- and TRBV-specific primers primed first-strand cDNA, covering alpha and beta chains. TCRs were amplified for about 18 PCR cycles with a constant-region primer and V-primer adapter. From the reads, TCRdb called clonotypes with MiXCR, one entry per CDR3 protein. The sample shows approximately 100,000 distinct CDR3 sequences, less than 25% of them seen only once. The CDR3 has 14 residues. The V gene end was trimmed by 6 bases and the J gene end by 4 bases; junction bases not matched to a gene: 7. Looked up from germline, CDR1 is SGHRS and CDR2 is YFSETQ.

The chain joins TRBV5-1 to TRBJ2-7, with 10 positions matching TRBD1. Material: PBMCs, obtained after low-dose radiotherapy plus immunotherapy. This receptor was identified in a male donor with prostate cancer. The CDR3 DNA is TGCGCCAGCAAGATGGGACAGGGGTCGTACGAGCAGTACTTC. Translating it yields CASKMGQGSYEQYF.